These 8 T cell receptor beta chains share one sample of origin, sequenced in a study of beta chain features in type 1 diabetes. TCRB transcripts that were expressed got sequenced, as all of the isolated RNA had been reverse transcribed. Clones were sequenced by immunoSEQ multiplex PCR, and TCRdb holds only the in-frame ones, with some missing. The repertoire includes around 340,000 clones, under 8.5% of them detected once, and roughly 0.44% sits in the top ten. The material sequenced was central memory CD4+ T cells from blood. The receptor set was obtained from a woman younger than 35 in good health.

This clone was seen more than once but under ten times. V and J are TRBV14 and TRBJ2-2, with D uncertain. V lost 1 base, J lost 6 bases, and 6 bases lay in between. The germline V gene has CDR1 SGHDN and CDR2 FVKESK. This CDR3 comprises 13 residues. The CDR3: CASSQAGSGELFF. In DNA, the CDR3 is TGTGCCAGCAGCCAAGCAGGATCCGGGGAGCTGTTTTTT.

As to this clone: One end of the junction fails to match germline, which may point to a read error. The chain links TRBV7-2 to TRBJ1-2; D possibly corresponds to TRBD1 (6 bases). The length of the CDR3 is 14 residues. CDR1 and CDR2 (germline): SGHTA, FQGNSA. CDR3 residues: CASSSIHRVGGYTF. CDR3 sequence (DNA): TGTGCCAGCAGCTCCATTCACAGGGTTGGGGGCTATACCTTC.

The sample holds a few counts of this clone. The DNA for the CDR3 is TGCGCCAGCAGCACCGGGCCCTCAAGCACCGGGGAGCTGTTTTTT. Amino acids: CASSTGPSSTGELFF. V gene TRBV5-1 combines with J gene TRBJ2-2; D not certain. This CDR3 is built from 15 residues. Trimming took off 4 bases at V and 4 bases at J, with 14 bases between the two ends. Germline V gene data show CDR1 as SGHRS and CDR2 as YFSETQ.

The chain links TRBV27 to TRBJ2-3, with 13 bases aligning to TRBD2. Germline V gives CDR1 MNHEY, CDR2 SMNVEV (reference sequence). The CDR3 runs 20 residues. J lost 3 bases, V lost 3 bases, and 15 bases had no gene match. The CDR3 DNA reads as TGTGCCAGCAGTTTGGGATGGCGGACTAGCGGGAGAGGGGGGACAGATACGCAGTATTTT. It yields the protein CASSLGWRTSGRGGTDTQYF.

This clone was seen only a few times. The chain combines TRBV5-1 with TRBJ1-1; the D gene is possibly TRBD1 (6 bases). Germline V CDR1 and CDR2: SGHRS, YFSETQ. The CDR3 totals 16 residues. V dropped 3 bases and J dropped 0 bases, with 15 bases sitting between them. The CDR3 sequence is CASSSERGGMNTEAFF. CDR3 coding DNA: TGCGCCAGCAGCTCAGAGAGAGGGGGGATGAACACTGAAGCTTTCTTT.

This clone has at least ten counts. The sample contains more than one DNA sequence encoding this CDR3. The CDR3, as DNA: TGCGCCAGCAGCTTGGGGGCGTCGTACAATGAGCAGTTCTTC. Protein: CASSLGASYNEQFF. The V gene is TRBV5-1, the J gene TRBJ2-1; D is uncertain. The CDR3 length is 14 residues. V dropped 0 bases and J dropped 4 bases, with 8 bases sitting between them. Germline V CDR1 and CDR2: SGHRS, YFSETQ.

This clone has only a few counts. The DNA of the CDR3 is TGTGCCAGCAGAAACCCCCAGGGAAACCAAGAGACCCAGTACTTC. This translates into CASRNPQGNQETQYF. The chain joins TRBV28 to TRBJ2-5; D possibly corresponds to TRBD1 (5 bases). V lost 6 bases, J lost 0 bases, and 14 bases lay in between. From germline, CDR1 is MDHEN and CDR2 SYDVKM. The CDR3 extends over 15 amino acids.

This clone was picked up a small number of times. This chain uses TRBV7-3 with TRBJ2-2, with 7 bases that match TRBD2. The CDR3 spans 14 residues. The germline gives CDR1 SGHTA, CDR2 FQGTGA. With V trimmed by 5 bases and J by 6 bases, 6 bases remained unmatched. CDR3 protein: CASSPNGRAGELFF. The CDR3 DNA reads TGTGCCAGCAGCCCGAATGGGAGGGCCGGGGAGCTGTTTTTT.